One sample yielded the 32 T cell receptor beta chains listed below, sequenced in a study of CD8 T cell repertoires and HIV-1 epitope variants. TCRdb's copy holds only in-frame clones and misses some; the assay was immunoSEQ multiplex PCR. Of about 95,000 clones detected, 60% to 80% appear once; the ten largest clones hold about 26%. The sample taken for sequencing was uncultured baseline CD8+ T cells from peripheral blood mononuclear cells (PBMCs). The source of these receptors is a male donor with HIV.

This chain links TRBV4-1 with TRBJ2-1; D may be TRBD1 (5 bases). Looked up from germline, CDR1 is MGHRA and CDR2 is YSYEKL. The length of the CDR3 is 15 residues. V was pared by 1 base and J by 6 bases, with 13 bases between. The CDR3 DNA reads TGCGCCAGCAGCCAAGGCCCAGGGTGGGGCAATGAGCAGTTCTTC. Translated: CASSQGPGWGNEQFF.

This rearrangement joins TRBV7-8 to TRBJ2-7, with 9 nucleotides matching TRBD1. Germline V gene sequence: CDR1 SGHVS, CDR2 FQNEAQ. This CDR3 is 15 amino acids long. Germline trimming cut 1 base from V and 4 bases from J; bases unmatched to any gene: 5. Written as DNA, the CDR3 is TGTGCCAGCAGCTTAGGGATAGGGACAGGGTACGAGCAGTACTTC. This encodes CASSLGIGTGYEQYF.

The V call is TRBV30, the J call TRBJ1-1, with 8 positions matching TRBD1. The V gene end was trimmed by 5 bases and the J gene end by 6 bases; junction bases not matched to a gene: 23. Germline V gene lookup returns CDR1 GTSNPN and CDR2 SVGIG (reference sequence). CDR3 length: 18 residues. Written as DNA, the CDR3 is TGTGCCTGGTTGGAGGCAGGGGGCGAAGGGCCGGTACCTGCTGAAGCTTTCTTT. Protein sequence: CAWLEAGGEGPVPAEAFF.

V gene TRBV5-1 combines with J gene TRBJ2-3; 8 bases match TRBD2. Germline trimming cut 0 bases from V and 0 bases from J; bases unmatched to any gene: 6. CDR1 is SGHRS and CDR2 is YFSETQ in the germline V gene. This CDR3 has 17 amino acids. CDR3 sequence: CASSLDPLAASTDTQYF. As DNA, the CDR3 is TGCGCCAGCAGCTTGGACCCACTAGCGGCTAGCACAGATACGCAGTATTTT.

The genes are TRBV6-6 and TRBJ2-5, with no clear D. Trimming removed 6 bases from V and 3 bases from J, with 5 bases in between. The germline V gene has CDR1 MNHNY and CDR2 SVGAGI (reference sequence). The CDR3 sequence is 11 residues long. The CDR3 region is CASSLKETQYF. CDR3 DNA: TGTGCCAGCAGCCTGAAAGAGACCCAGTACTTC.

There are a few counts of this clone. Other DNA sequences within the sample encode an identical CDR3. The rearrangement links TRBV19 to TRBJ2-7; D not certain. Germline values: CDR1 LNHDA, CDR2 SQIVND (reference sequence). Trimming pared 0 bases from V and 4 bases from J, leaving 10 bases between. This CDR3 contains 14 residues. The CDR3 nucleotides read TGTGCCAGTAGTATAGAGGAAACAGCGTACGAGCAGTACTTC. Residues: CASSIEETAYEQYF.

The J gene is TRBJ1-2, the V gene TRBV28, with D unclear. Germline CDR1 reads MDHEN; CDR2 reads SYDVKM. The CDR3 extends over 15 amino acids. The germline V and J ends were trimmed by 4 bases and 3 bases, with 15 bases remaining between them. The DNA of the CDR3 is TGTGCCAGCAGTTCAGGACTCCGAAGGTACTATGGCTACACCTTC. It translates to CASSSGLRRYYGYTF.

This sequence joins TRBV2 and TRBJ2-7; 9 nucleotides agree with TRBD1. The CDR3 covers 15 residues. Looked up from germline, CDR1 is SNHLY and CDR2 is FYNNEI. After removal of 8 bases from V and 2 bases from J, the junction contained 10 bases not matched to a gene. The CDR3, as DNA: TGTGCCAGCTCTGAGGTAACAGGGGGCACCTACGAGCAGTACTTC. Protein: CASSEVTGGTYEQYF.

V and J are TRBV27 and TRBJ1-1, with 7 bases that match TRBD1. V gave up 1 base and J gave up 4 bases; unmatched junction bases: 6. This CDR3 contains 15 residues. Germline V gives CDR1 MNHEY, CDR2 SMNVEV (reference sequence). CDR3 loop: CASSLLQGFGTEAFF. The CDR3, as DNA: TGTGCCAGCAGTTTATTACAGGGGTTTGGCACTGAAGCTTTCTTT.

The chain employs TRBV29-1 and TRBJ2-3; TRBD2 matches 10 bases. Looked up from germline, CDR1 is SQVTM and CDR2 is ANQGSEA. Losses at the gene ends were 6 bases for V and 5 bases for J; bases not matched to a gene: 11. This CDR3 spans 15 amino acids. CDR3 nucleotides: TGCAGCGTCAGTAGTATAGCGGGAGGTGGAGATACGCAGTATTTT. As protein: CSVSSIAGGGDTQYF.

This clone was recorded once. This chain links TRBV29-1 with TRBJ2-1; 15 nucleotides align to TRBD2. Germline CDR1 is SQVTM and CDR2 is ANQGSEA. The CDR3 consists of 14 residues. The junction had 6 bases not matched to a gene; V was cut back by 6 bases and J by 9 bases. CDR3 protein: CSVGLAGGNGEQFF. CDR3 in DNA: TGCAGCGTGGGACTAGCGGGGGGAAACGGTGAGCAGTTCTTC.

A few counts support this clone. In nucleotides, the CDR3 is TGTGCCAGCAGTGGTACTAGCGGGGTGGGCATTCAGTACTTC. Encoded protein: CASSGTSGVGIQYF. V and J are TRBV2 and TRBJ2-4; 10 nucleotides match TRBD2. J lost 9 bases, V lost 4 bases, and 6 bases had no gene match. The germline V gene encodes CDR1 SNHLY and CDR2 FYNNEI. This CDR3 comprises 14 residues.

This chain connects TRBV19 to TRBJ2-7; D gene uncertain. This CDR3 has 12 residues. V gave up 6 bases and J gave up 0 bases, with 6 bases separating them. The germline CDR1 and CDR2 sequences are LNHDA and SQIVND (reference sequence). The CDR3 region has the DNA TGTGCCAGTAGCGCAGACTCCTACGAGCAGTACTTC. Its translation is CASSADSYEQYF.

The chain employs TRBV28 and TRBJ1-3; 8 nucleotides match TRBD1. Germline loops: CDR1 MDHEN, CDR2 SYDVKM. V lost 6 bases and J lost 0; bases outside the gene matches: 10. The CDR3 is 17 amino acids. CDR3 loop: CASSLQGQAFSGNTIYF. The CDR3, as DNA: TGTGCCAGCAGCCTCCAGGGACAGGCCTTCTCTGGAAACACCATATATTTT.

The chain joins TRBV14 to TRBJ2-7; 9 positions match TRBD1. The CDR3 spans 15 residues. Per germline, CDR1 SGHDN and CDR2 FVKESK. J was trimmed by 0 bases and V by 10 bases; bases with no gene match: 10. CDR3 amino acids: CATGTGSPYSYEQYF. In DNA, the CDR3 is TGTGCCACCGGGACAGGGTCACCTTACTCCTACGAGCAGTACTTC.

The chain couples TRBV6-5 to TRBJ2-3; 8 positions agree with TRBD2. J gave up 3 bases and V 2 bases, and 4 bases lay outside the gene matches. CDR1 is MNHEY and CDR2 is SVGAGI in the germline V gene. This CDR3 is 15 amino acids long. This CDR3 reads CASSYAGGGTDTQYF. CDR3 nucleotides: TGTGCCAGCAGTTACGCGGGGGGAGGTACAGATACGCAGTATTTT.

V gene TRBV7-2 combines with J gene TRBJ2-1; D perhaps matches TRBD1 (5 bases). Per the germline V gene, CDR1 is SGHTA and CDR2 is FQGNSA. CDR3 size: 16 residues. The V and J ends lost 4 bases and 6 bases respectively, with 19 bases between them. As DNA, the CDR3 is TGTGCCAGCAGCTCCCGTCGGCAGGGTGTTACCAATGAGCAGTTCTTC. Its protein is CASSSRRQGVTNEQFF.

The sample holds a few counts of this clone. This chain uses TRBV6-5 with TRBJ2-1; TRBD1 matches 9 bases. The trim removed 6 bases at V and 7 bases at J, leaving 7 bases unmatched. Germline CDR1 is MNHEY and CDR2 is SVGAGI. The CDR3 runs 14 residues. The DNA for the CDR3 is TGTGCCAGCAGACGGGACAGGGATTTGAATGAGCAGTTCTTC. Protein: CASRRDRDLNEQFF.

This clone is a singleton in its sample. The rearrangement joins TRBV5-1 to TRBJ2-7, with 15 bases that match TRBD2. The ends lost 0 bases at V and 5 bases at J; junction bases unmatched: 15. CDR1 is SGHRS, CDR2 YFSETQ, per germline. The CDR3 length is 20 residues. CDR3: CASSLASLLGTSGGSDEQYF. The CDR3 DNA is TGCGCCAGCAGCTTGGCCAGCCTGTTAGGGACTAGCGGGGGGTCCGACGAGCAGTACTTC.

The chain recombines TRBV29-1 with TRBJ1-1; no definite D call. Germline V lookup: CDR1 SQVTM, CDR2 ANQGSEA. V was shortened by 4 bases and J by 0 bases, with 12 bases between the two germline ends. The CDR3 runs to 14 residues. The CDR3 DNA reads TGCAGCGTTGTGCTTTCTCCACTGAACACTGAAGCTTTCTTT. As protein: CSVVLSPLNTEAFF. Based on the CDR3 plus reference TRBV29-1 and TRBJ1-1, the full variable domain is SAVISQKPSRDICQRGTSLTIQCQVDSQVTMMFWYRQQPGQSLTLIATANQGSEATYESGFVIDKFPISRPNLTFSTLTVSNMSPEDSSIYLCSVVLSPLNTEAFFGQGTRLTVV.

This chain connects TRBV27 to TRBJ1-4; a weak D match, TRBD1 (6 bases). Germline CDR1 is MNHEY and CDR2 is SMNVEV (reference sequence). The CDR3 contains 14 residues. V was cut by 2 bases and J by 5 bases, with 9 bases left in between. In nucleotides, the CDR3 is TGTGCCAGCAGTTTACGAGGGGGGAATGAAAAACTGTTTTTT. Translating gives CASSLRGGNEKLFF.

V and J are TRBV2 and TRBJ2-1, with 9 bases fitting TRBD1. The CDR3 contains 13 residues. CDR1 is SNHLY and CDR2 is FYNNEI in the germline V gene. The V segment lost 4 bases and the J segment 13 bases; nucleotides outside the gene matches: 8. The CDR3 is CASSVWDRESQFF. CDR3 DNA: TGTGCCAGCAGTGTTTGGGACAGGGAGTCCCAGTTCTTC. Drawing the rest from reference TRBV2 and TRBJ2-1, the complete variable domain is EPEVTQTPSHQVTQMGQEVILRCVPISNHLYFYWYRQILGQKVEFLVSFYNNEISEKSEIFDDQFSVERPDGSNFTLKIRSTKLEDSAMYFCASSVWDRESQFFGPGTRLTVL.

This chain joins TRBV11-2 and TRBJ1-1; D gene ambiguous. V was clipped by 4 bases and J by 1 base, with 13 bases between them. Germline CDR1 SGHAT, CDR2 FQNNGV. The CDR3 spans 15 residues. The CDR3 nucleotides are TGTGCCAGCAGCTCCAATGGTAACAGGAACACTGAAGCTTTCTTT. Translated, it gives CASSSNGNRNTEAFF.

As for this clone: The sample holds other DNA sequences that translate to the same CDR3. The chain links TRBV7-9 to TRBJ1-1; 7 nucleotides line up with TRBD1. This CDR3 is built from 13 residues. Germline assignment: CDR1 SEHNR and CDR2 FQNEAQ (reference sequence). With 3 bases clipped from V and 3 bases from J, the junction kept 1 base outside the gene matches. The chain's CDR3 is CASSFTGDTEAFF. The CDR3 DNA sequence: TGTGCCAGCAGCTTCACAGGGGACACTGAAGCTTTCTTT.

This chain connects TRBV30 to TRBJ2-5; possibly TRBD1 for D (7 bases). The CDR3 runs 13 residues. CDR1 GTSNPN and CDR2 SVGIG come from the germline V gene (reference sequence). V shed 4 bases and J shed 6 bases, with 15 bases lying between them. CDR3 amino acids: CAWKGQGGQTQYF. Here the CDR3 DNA reads TGTGCCTGGAAAGGGCAGGGGGGACAGACCCAGTACTTC.

This chain links TRBV9 with TRBJ2-5; unclear D gene. V shed 2 bases and J shed 4 bases, with 15 bases lying between them. The CDR3 covers 15 residues. CDR1 is SGDLS, CDR2 YYNGEE, per germline. As DNA, the CDR3 is TGTGCCAGCAGCGTTGATGTGGGCCCTGGAGAGACCCAGTACTTC. It is translated as CASSVDVGPGETQYF.

V and J are TRBV6-5 and TRBJ2-7; tentatively, D is TRBD2 (6 bases). The V end lost 7 bases, the J end lost 0 bases, and 16 bases lay between the germline ends. CDR1 and CDR2 (germline): MNHEY, SVGAGI. The CDR3 length is 15 residues. The CDR3 is CASTENPGSSYEQYF. The CDR3 DNA follows: TGTGCCAGCACCGAAAACCCCGGGAGCTCCTACGAGCAGTACTTC.

This clone has only a few counts. The chain carries TRBV6-5 and TRBJ2-7; 7 bases are shared with TRBD2. Germline V lookup: CDR1 MNHEY, CDR2 SVGAGI. The J segment lost 4 bases and the V segment lost 6 bases, leaving 9 bases of the junction unmatched. The CDR3 is 14 amino acids. CDR3 DNA: TGTGCCAGCAGGACAGCGGGAATGGTGTACGAGCAGTACTTC. This gives the protein CASRTAGMVYEQYF.

V usage is TRBV6-5 and J usage is TRBJ1-1; 7 bases line up with TRBD1. Unmatched junction bases numbered 6, after V lost 2 bases and J lost 3 bases. The CDR3 has 15 residues. Germline V CDR1 and CDR2: MNHEY, SVGAGI. CDR3 sequence reads: CASSYEGAFDTEAFF. The CDR3 nucleotides read TGTGCCAGCAGTTACGAGGGGGCCTTCGACACTGAAGCTTTCTTT.

This chain links TRBV4-1 with TRBJ1-2, with D possibly being TRBD1 (6 bases). V was clipped by 1 base and J by 5 bases, with 20 bases between them. The CDR3 has 17 amino acids. Germline values: CDR1 MGHRA, CDR2 YSYEKL. CDR3 bases: TGCGCCAGCAGCCAAGGGACTGACAGGCTGACTCCTTATGGCTACACCTTC. Encoded protein: CASSQGTDRLTPYGYTF.

V and J are TRBV6-6 and TRBJ1-5; 9 bases fit TRBD1. The CDR3 runs 15 residues. Per the germline V gene, CDR1 is MNHNY and CDR2 is SVGAGI (reference sequence). V gave up 4 bases and J gave up 4 bases; unmatched junction bases: 5. This CDR3 is CASSFGQGTNQPQHF. Here the CDR3 DNA reads TGTGCCAGCAGTTTTGGACAGGGGACGAATCAGCCCCAGCATTTT.

The chain joins TRBV2 to TRBJ1-2; D is uncertain. Germline CDR1 reads SNHLY; CDR2 reads FYNNEI. The CDR3 spans 15 residues. Trimming took 3 bases from V and 5 from J, leaving 16 bases between them. The DNA for the CDR3 is TGTGCCAGCAGTGAGTCTGTGGGGAGCCGGTATGGCTACACCTTC. This codes for CASSESVGSRYGYTF.